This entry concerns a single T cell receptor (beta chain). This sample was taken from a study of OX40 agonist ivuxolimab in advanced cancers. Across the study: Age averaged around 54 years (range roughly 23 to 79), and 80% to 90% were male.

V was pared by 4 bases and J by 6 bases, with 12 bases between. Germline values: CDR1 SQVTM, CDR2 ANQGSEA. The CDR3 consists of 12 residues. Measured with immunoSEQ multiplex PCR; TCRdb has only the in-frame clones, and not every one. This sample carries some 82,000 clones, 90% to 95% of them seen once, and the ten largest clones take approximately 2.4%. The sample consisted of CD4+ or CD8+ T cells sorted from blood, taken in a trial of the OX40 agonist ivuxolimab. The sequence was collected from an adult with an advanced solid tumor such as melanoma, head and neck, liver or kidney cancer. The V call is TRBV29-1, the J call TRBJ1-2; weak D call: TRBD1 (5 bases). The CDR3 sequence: CSVVAGNHGYTF. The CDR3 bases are TGCAGCGTTGTGGCAGGGAACCATGGCTACACCTTC.